The 16 T cell receptor beta chains presented below share a single source sample, sequenced in a study of cytomegalovirus exposure and HLA in healthy donors (TCRdb year 2017). Library construction relied on the immunoSEQ multiplex PCR assay. For the multiplex PCR, a mixture combining 60 forward primers for TCR Vbeta segments and 13 reverse primers for TCR Jbeta segments was used. The table comes from immuneACCESS by way of TCRdb, which keeps in-frame sequences with V and J called. Part of the clones is missing from these tables; in studies checked, under half for an unresolved V gene and the rest for unknown reasons. A total of under 200,000 clones appear in this sample, 60% to 80% of them only once. About an eighth of the sample comes from the top ten. The specimen sequenced was PBMCs. These receptors originate from a man over 45 in good health and CMV-seropositive.

The chain recombines TRBV21-1 with TRBJ2-5; the table's D call, TRBD2, has no DNA check behind it. TRBV21-1 is marked as a pseudogene. This CDR3 contains 18 residues. The CDR3 loop is CASSKAATSGGDGETQYF. Here the CDR3 DNA reads TGTGCCAGCAGCAAAGCTGCAACTAGCGGGGGGGACGGGGAGACCCAGTACTTC.

The chain is built from TRBV20-1 and TRBJ1-2; TRBD1 matches 9 bases. This CDR3 is built from 10 residues. The ends lost 7 bases at V and 11 bases at J; junction bases unmatched: 5. Germline assignment: CDR1 DFQATT and CDR2 SNEGSKA (reference sequence). For the CDR3, the DNA is TGCAGTGTAGGGGACAGGGATTACACCTTC. Protein: CSVGDRDYTF.

The J gene is TRBJ1-1, the V gene TRBV28, with D maybe TRBD1 (5 bases). Germline CDR1 and CDR2: MDHEN and SYDVKM. Between the trimmed V and J ends, which lost 5 bases and 4 bases, there was a span of 8 bases. The CDR3 contains 12 residues. The DNA for the CDR3 is TGTGCCAGCAGTGTGGGGGGCACTGAAGCTTTCTTT. Encoded protein: CASSVGGTEAFF. The full variable domain, completed using reference TRBV28 and TRBJ1-1, is DVKVTQSSRYLVKRTGEKVFLECVQDMDHENMFWYRQDPGLGLRLIYFSYDVKMKEKGDIPEGYSVSREKKERFSLILESASTNQTSMYLCASSVGGTEAFFGQGTRLTVV.

This chain links TRBV6-1 with TRBJ1-4; possible D gene TRBD1, 6 bases. The CDR3 is 14 amino acids. The germline V gene has CDR1 MNHNS and CDR2 SASEGT. V was pared by 6 bases and J by 0 bases, with 8 bases between. The CDR3 DNA reads TGTGCCAGCAGACAGGGTGCAACTAATGAAAAACTGTTTTTT. Translated, it gives CASRQGATNEKLFF.

V and J are TRBV5-4 and TRBJ2-7; 8 bases match TRBD2. This CDR3 is built from 16 residues. V lost 0 bases and J lost 2; bases outside the gene matches: 7. The germline CDR1 and CDR2 sequences are SGHNT and YYREEE (reference sequence). CDR3 loop: CASSLGRRGETYEQYF. Here the CDR3 DNA reads TGTGCCAGCAGCTTGGGGAGGCGGGGGGAAACCTACGAGCAGTACTTC.

The chain uses TRBV4-2 and TRBJ1-4, with a weak D call TRBD1 (5 bases). This CDR3 contains 18 residues. Germline values: CDR1 LGHNA, CDR2 YNFKEQ. Trimming stripped 0 bases from V and 5 bases from J, with 19 bases between. CDR3 amino acids: CASSQDWTTIQANEKLFF. CDR3 in DNA: TGTGCCAGCAGCCAAGACTGGACAACGATTCAGGCGAATGAAAAACTGTTTTTT.

The V gene is TRBV25-1, the J gene TRBJ2-3, with D maybe TRBD2 (8 bases). The CDR3 consists of 13 residues. Per germline, CDR1 MGHDK and CDR2 SYGVNS. Trimming shortened V by 8 bases and J by 8 bases, and 17 bases separated the two germline ends. CDR3 in DNA: TGTGCCAGCGGGACAGCGGGGGTTGTTACGCAGTATTTT. This sequence encodes CASGTAGVVTQYF.

V usage is TRBV6-5 and J usage is TRBJ1-6; 7 positions agree with TRBD1. The V gene end was trimmed by 4 bases and the J gene end by 15 bases; junction bases not matched to a gene: 12. The CDR3 spans 14 residues. Per the germline V gene, CDR1 is MNHEY and CDR2 is SVGAGI. CDR3 sequence (DNA): TGTGCCAGCAGTTCGGGAGGGGGCAATCGGGGCCTCCACTTT. Protein: CASSSGGGNRGLHF.

The chain uses TRBV4-2 and TRBJ2-5, with 15 bases fitting TRBD2. In germline, CDR1 is LGHNA, CDR2 YNFKEQ. There are 18 residues in the CDR3. With 0 bases clipped from V and 1 base from J, the junction kept 3 bases outside the gene matches. In nucleotides, the CDR3 is TGTGCCAGCAGCCAAGATGGACTAGCGGGGGGGTCCCAAGAGACCCAGTACTTC. This translates into CASSQDGLAGGSQETQYF.

The V and J genes are TRBV5-1 and TRBJ2-5; 8 bases map to TRBD1. After removal of 1 base from V and 1 base from J, the junction contained 3 bases not matched to a gene. Germline loops: CDR1 SGHRS, CDR2 YFSETQ. This CDR3 spans 15 amino acids. The CDR3, as DNA: TGCGCCAGCAGCTTGTCTACAGGGGGCCAAGAGACCCAGTACTTC. This translates into CASSLSTGGQETQYF.

The rearrangement uses TRBV27 and TRBJ2-6, with D perhaps TRBD1 (5 bases). Trimming removed 1 base from V and 0 bases from J, with 7 bases in between. Germline V gene sequence: CDR1 MNHEY, CDR2 SMNVEV (reference sequence). The CDR3 has 16 residues. The CDR3 sequence: CASSLLGVSGANVLTF. The DNA for the CDR3 is TGTGCCAGCAGTTTATTAGGGGTCTCTGGGGCCAACGTCCTGACTTTC.

The V call is TRBV4-2, the J call TRBJ1-6; no reliable D call. CDR3 length equals 17 residues. Between the trimmed V and J ends, which lost 0 bases and 0 bases, there was a span of 9 bases. CDR1 is LGHNA and CDR2 is YNFKEQ in the germline V gene. The DNA of the CDR3 is TGTGCCAGCAGCCAAGATTGGAGAAGCTCCTATAATTCACCCCTCCACTTT. It yields the protein CASSQDWRSSYNSPLHF.

The chain carries TRBV2 and TRBJ1-5; D is possibly TRBD1 (6 bases). The V end was cut by 7 bases, the J end by 4 bases, with 17 bases between. The CDR3 is made up of 15 amino acids. CDR1 SNHLY and CDR2 FYNNEI come from the germline V gene. Here the CDR3 DNA reads TGTGCCAGCAAGAGGGGGAGTAGCCCGAATCAGCCCCAGCATTTT. Protein: CASKRGSSPNQPQHF. Complete variable domain (other parts from reference TRBV2 and TRBJ1-5): EPEVTQTPSHQVTQMGQEVILRCVPISNHLYFYWYRQILGQKVEFLVSFYNNEISEKSEIFDDQFSVERPDGSNFTLKIRSTKLEDSAMYFCASKRGSSPNQPQHFGDGTRLSIL.

The V gene is TRBV15, the J gene TRBJ2-7, with TRBD1 matching 7 bases. V was clipped by 1 base and J by 4 bases; unmatched bases: 4. This CDR3 has 14 residues. Germline lookup yields CDR1 LNHNV and CDR2 YYDKDF (reference sequence). The CDR3 DNA reads as TGTGCCACCAGCAGAGTCGCACAGGGGTACGAGCAGTACTTC. Protein: CATSRVAQGYEQYF.

This clone turned up a few times. The rearrangement uses TRBV5-6 and TRBJ1-2; D may be TRBD1 (5 bases). In germline, CDR1 is SGHDT, CDR2 YYEEEE. The CDR3 runs 14 residues. Trimming stripped 4 bases from V and 5 bases from J, with 15 bases between. CDR3 in amino acids: CASSRTGGLYGYTF. The CDR3 region has the DNA TGTGCCAGCAGCCGGACGGGGGGGTTGTATGGCTACACCTTC.

The genes are TRBV28 and TRBJ1-1, with TRBD1 matching 8 bases. CDR3 size: 16 residues. Germline CDR1 and CDR2: MDHEN and SYDVKM. The V gene end was trimmed by 6 bases and the J gene end by 4 bases; junction bases not matched to a gene: 13. This CDR3 is CASSRTGRAVATEAFF. CDR3 in DNA: TGTGCCAGCAGCCGGACAGGGAGGGCAGTGGCCACTGAAGCTTTCTTT. The variable domain in full, completed from reference TRBV28 and TRBJ1-1, reads DVKVTQSSRYLVKRTGEKVFLECVQDMDHENMFWYRQDPGLGLRLIYFSYDVKMKEKGDIPEGYSVSREKKERFSLILESASTNQTSMYLCASSRTGRAVATEAFFGQGTRLTVV.